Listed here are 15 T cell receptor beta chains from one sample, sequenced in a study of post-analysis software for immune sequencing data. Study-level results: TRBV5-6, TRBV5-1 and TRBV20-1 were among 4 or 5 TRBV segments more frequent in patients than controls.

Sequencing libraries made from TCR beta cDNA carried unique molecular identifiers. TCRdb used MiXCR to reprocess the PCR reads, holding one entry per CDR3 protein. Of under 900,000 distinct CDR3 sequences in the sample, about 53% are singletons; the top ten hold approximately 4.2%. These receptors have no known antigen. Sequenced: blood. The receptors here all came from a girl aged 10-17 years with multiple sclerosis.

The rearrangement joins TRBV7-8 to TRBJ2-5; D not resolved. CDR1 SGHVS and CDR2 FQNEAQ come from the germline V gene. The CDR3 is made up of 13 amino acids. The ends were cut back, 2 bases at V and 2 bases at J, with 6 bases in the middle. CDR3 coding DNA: TGTGCCAGCAGCTTACCCCTTCAAGAGACCCAGTACTTC. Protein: CASSLPLQETQYF.

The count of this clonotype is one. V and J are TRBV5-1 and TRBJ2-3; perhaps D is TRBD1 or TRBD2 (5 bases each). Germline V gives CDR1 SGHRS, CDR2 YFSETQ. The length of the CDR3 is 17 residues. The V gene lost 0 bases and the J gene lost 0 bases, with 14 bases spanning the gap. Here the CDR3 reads CASSLVGTVSSTDTQYF. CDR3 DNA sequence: TGCGCCAGCAGCTTGGTTGGGACGGTTTCTAGCACAGATACGCAGTATTTT.

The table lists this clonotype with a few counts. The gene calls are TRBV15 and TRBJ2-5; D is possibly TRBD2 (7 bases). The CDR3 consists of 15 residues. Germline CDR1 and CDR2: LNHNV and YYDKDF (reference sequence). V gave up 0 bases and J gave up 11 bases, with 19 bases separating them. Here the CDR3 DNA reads TGTGCCACCAGCAGAGAGGGAGGGGGGCGAGATGAGCAGTACTTC. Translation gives CATSREGGGRDEQYF.

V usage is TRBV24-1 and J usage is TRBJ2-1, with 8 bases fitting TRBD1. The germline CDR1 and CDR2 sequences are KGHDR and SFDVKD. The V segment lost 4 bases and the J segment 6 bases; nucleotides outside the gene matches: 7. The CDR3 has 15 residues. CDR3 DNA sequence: TGTGCCACCAGTGAAGAGACAGGGGTGACCAATGAGCAGTTCTTC. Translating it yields CATSEETGVTNEQFF.

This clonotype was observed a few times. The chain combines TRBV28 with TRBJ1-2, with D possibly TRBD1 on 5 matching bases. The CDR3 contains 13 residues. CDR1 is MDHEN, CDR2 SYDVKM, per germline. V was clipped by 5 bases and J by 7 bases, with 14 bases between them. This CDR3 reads CASSPRQNLGYTF. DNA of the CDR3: TGTGCCAGCAGTCCACGACAGAATCTTGGCTACACCTTC.

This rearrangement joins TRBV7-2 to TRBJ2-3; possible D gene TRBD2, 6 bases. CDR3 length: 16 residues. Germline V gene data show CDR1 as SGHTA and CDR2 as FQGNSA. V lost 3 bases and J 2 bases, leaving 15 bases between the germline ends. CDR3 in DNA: TGTGCCAGCAGCTTGGGGTTACTAGCCAACACAGATACGCAGTATTTT. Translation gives CASSLGLLANTDTQYF.

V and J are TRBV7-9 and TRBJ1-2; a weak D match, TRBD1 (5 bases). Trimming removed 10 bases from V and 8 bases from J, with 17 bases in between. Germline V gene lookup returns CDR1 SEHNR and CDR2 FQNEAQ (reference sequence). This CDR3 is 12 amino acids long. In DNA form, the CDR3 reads TGTGCCACCACCTTCAGGGACGGGGGCTACACCTTC. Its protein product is CATTFRDGGYTF.

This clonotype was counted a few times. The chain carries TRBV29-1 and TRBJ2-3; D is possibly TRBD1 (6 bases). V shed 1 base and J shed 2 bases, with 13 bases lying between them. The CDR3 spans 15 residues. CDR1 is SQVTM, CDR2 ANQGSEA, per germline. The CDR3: CSVEVPGVLTDTQYF. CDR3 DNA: TGCAGCGTTGAAGTTCCAGGGGTACTCACAGATACGCAGTATTTT.

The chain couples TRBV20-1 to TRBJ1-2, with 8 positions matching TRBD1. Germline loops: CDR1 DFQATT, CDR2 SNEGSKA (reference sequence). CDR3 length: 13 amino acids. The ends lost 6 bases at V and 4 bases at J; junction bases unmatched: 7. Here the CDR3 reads CSAPRGRGYGYTF. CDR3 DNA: TGCAGTGCGCCCAGGGGGCGCGGCTATGGCTACACCTTC.

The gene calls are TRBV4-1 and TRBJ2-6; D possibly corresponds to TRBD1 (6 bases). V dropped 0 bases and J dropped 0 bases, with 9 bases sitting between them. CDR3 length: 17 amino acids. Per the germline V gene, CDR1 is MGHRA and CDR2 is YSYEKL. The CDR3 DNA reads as TGCGCCAGCAGCCAAGAACCGACAGGCTCTGGGGCCAACGTCCTGACTTTC. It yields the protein CASSQEPTGSGANVLTF.

The CDR3 region is CASSFLGVEQYF. In DNA form, the CDR3 reads TGTGCCAGCAGCTTTTTGGGTGTCGAGCAGTACTTC. This chain links TRBV7-8 with TRBJ2-7; no clear D gene. V gave up 3 bases and J gave up 6 bases, with 9 bases separating them. The V gene's germline CDR1 is SGHVS and CDR2 FQNEAQ. The CDR3 runs to 12 residues.

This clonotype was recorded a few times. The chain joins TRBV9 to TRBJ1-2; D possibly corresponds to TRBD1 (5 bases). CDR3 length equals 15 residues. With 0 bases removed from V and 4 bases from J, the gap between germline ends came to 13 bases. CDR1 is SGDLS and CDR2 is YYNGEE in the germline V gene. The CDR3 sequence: CASSVVGDRAYGYTF. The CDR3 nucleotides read TGTGCCAGCAGCGTAGTAGGAGACAGAGCCTATGGCTACACCTTC.

The CDR3 here is CASSRRGLAGGPINNEQFF. DNA of the CDR3: TGCGCCAGCAGCCGAAGGGGACTAGCGGGAGGGCCAATTAACAATGAGCAGTTCTTC. This chain connects TRBV5-1 to TRBJ2-1; 16 positions agree with TRBD2. The CDR3 consists of 19 residues. CDR1 and CDR2 from the germline V gene are SGHRS and YFSETQ. The V and J ends lost 4 bases and 5 bases, in that order; junction bases with no gene match: 12.

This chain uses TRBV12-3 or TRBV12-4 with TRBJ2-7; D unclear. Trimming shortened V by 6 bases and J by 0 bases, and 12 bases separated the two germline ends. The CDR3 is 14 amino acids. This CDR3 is CASRYSKSSYEQYF. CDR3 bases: TGTGCCAGCAGATACAGTAAGAGCTCCTACGAGCAGTACTTC.

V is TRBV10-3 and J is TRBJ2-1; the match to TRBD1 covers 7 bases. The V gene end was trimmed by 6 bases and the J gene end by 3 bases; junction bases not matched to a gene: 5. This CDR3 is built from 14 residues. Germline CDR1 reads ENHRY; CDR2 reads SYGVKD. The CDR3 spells CAISSGTDYNEQFF. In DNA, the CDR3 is TGTGCCATCAGCTCCGGGACAGACTACAATGAGCAGTTCTTC.